The clone carrying this TCR beta chain was picked up a small number of times. Its antigen remains unknown. Amplification of TCR beta CDR3 regions used RNA as the template. HTBI primers drove first-round RT-PCR of the TCR CDR3. TCRdb itself ran the multiplex PCR reads through MiXCR, one entry per CDR3 protein. The data contain 650,000 to 750,000 distinct CDR3 sequences, 14% of them singletons. Between the trimmed V and J ends, which lost 6 bases and 8 bases, there was a span of 13 bases. The CDR3 consists of 12 residues. The PBMCs had their origin in 8.5 to 10 ml of fresh peripheral blood. The data were obtained in a study of T cells in Graves' hyperthyroidism and ophthalmopathy. Looking at the study overall: At the time of initial diagnosis and before any treatment, peripheral blood was collected.

Findings and limits, study-wide: Progression to ophthalmopathy was predicted a median of 6.5 months early.

Material for sequencing was blood. The chain joins TRBV12-3 or TRBV12-4 to TRBJ1-2; tentatively, D is TRBD1 (5 bases). This receptor was taken from a woman aged 18-29 years with Graves' hyperthyroidism. The CDR3 reads CASSLGHQGYTF. CDR3 DNA: TGTGCCAGCAGCCTAGGACATCAAGGCTACACCTTC.